These T cell receptor beta chains were read from a single sample in a study of T cell repertoires in cytomegalovirus infection. TCRdb re-called the reads through MiXCR, storing one row per CDR3 protein. The data show 150,000 to 200,000 distinct CDR3 sequences, about 28% seen once. What was sequenced was PBMCs. Every receptor here comes from a human donor in good health (CMV status not recorded). Some clones in this sample may be carry-over from other donors' samples. The CDR3 runs from the conserved cysteine through the conserved F or W. D genes are given only for firm matches. Only some rows state a clone size, as once, few, many or a class for expanded clones.

TGTGCCAGCAGCCACGACGGGGGGCAAGAGACCCAGTACTTC CASSHDGGQETQYF few TRBJ2-5 TRBD2 TRBV7-9
TGTGCCAGCAGTTACTCAGGGGCACAATACGAGCAGTACTTC CASSYSGAQYEQYF . TRBJ2-7 . TRBV6-5
TGTGCCAGCAGTTTATCGACAAAAGAGACCCAGTACTTC CASSLSTKETQYF many TRBJ2-5 . TRBV12-3/TRBV12-4
TGCAGTGCTAGAGATGTCTACGAGCAGTACTTC CSARDVYEQYF few TRBJ2-7 . TRBV20-1
TGTGCCAGCAGCCCCCTATCCGACACCGGGGAGCTGTTTTTT CASSPLSDTGELFF . TRBJ2-2 . TRBV4-2
TGTGCCAGCAGCTTAGCCTTACAGGGGGCGAGGACTGAAGCTTTCTTT CASSLALQGARTEAFF . TRBJ1-1 TRBD1 TRBV7-6
TGCAGCGTTGGGTATTATGGGACATTCTCTGAAGCTTTCTTT CSVGYYGTFSEAFF . TRBJ1-1 . TRBV29-1
TGTGCCAGCAGCCAAGGGACTCAAGTCACAGATACGCAGTATTTT CASSQGTQVTDTQYF many TRBJ2-3 . TRBV7-8
TGTGCCAGCCGACCCGGGACGACGGAAAAACTGTTTTTT CASRPGTTEKLFF few TRBJ1-4 . TRBV11-2
TGTGCCTGGAACTTAATGGGACAGGGGGGCTACACCTTC CAWNLMGQGGYTF . TRBJ1-2 TRBD1 TRBV30
TGTGCCAGCAGTGCCTACGGGGGCCGGACAGATACGCAGTATTTT CASSAYGGRTDTQYF few TRBJ2-3 . TRBV12-3/TRBV12-4
TGTGCCAGCGTAAAAGGAGGGGGGTACTATGAAGCTTTCTTT CASVKGGGYYEAFF . TRBJ1-1 . TRBV7-6
TGTGCCAGCTCACCACAGGGGGCAGGTGAAAAACTGTTTTTT CASSPQGAGEKLFF few TRBJ1-4 TRBD1 TRBV18
TGTGCCAGCAGCTTATATCAGGGAAATGAGCAGTTCTTC CASSLYQGNEQFF . TRBJ2-1 . TRBV7-2
TGTGCCAGTAGTACAGGGGAGGGCACTGAAGCTTTCTTT CASSTGEGTEAFF . TRBJ1-1 . TRBV19
TGCGCCAGCAGCCAAGAGAAGGGGTTCATTCAGTACTTC CASSQEKGFIQYF . TRBJ2-4 . TRBV4-1
TGTGCCAGCAGCTCGAGCCGAGACAGGTTTAATGAAAAACTGTTTTTT CASSSSRDRFNEKLFF many TRBJ1-4 . TRBV7-2
TGTGCCAGCAGTCCAGGGTGGACTACGAAGTATTTT CASSPGWTTKYF . TRBJ2-3 . TRBV3-1
TGTGCCAGCAGCTTAGCCAGCGGGGGGGCCGGAGAGACCCAGTACTTC CASSLASGGAGETQYF many TRBJ2-5 TRBD2 TRBV7-8
TGTGCCAGCAGCCCCGGGACAGGGGGCGACTATGGCTACACCTTC CASSPGTGGDYGYTF . TRBJ1-2 TRBD1 TRBV7-3
TGTGCCAGCAACGTGGACGGGGGGGCCTACGAGCAGTACTTC CASNVDGGAYEQYF many TRBJ2-7 TRBD2 TRBV7-9
TGTGCCAGCAGTTCTCGTCGGGCTCCTAATGAAAAACTGTTTTTT CASSSRRAPNEKLFF . TRBJ1-4 . TRBV6-2/TRBV6-3
TGTGCCAGCAGTTACGAGGGGAGGGGGAACACTGAAGCTTTCTTT CASSYEGRGNTEAFF few TRBJ1-1 . TRBV6-5
TGCAGTGCTAGAGTTCCGGGACAGAATGAAAAACTGTTTTTT CSARVPGQNEKLFF . TRBJ1-4 TRBD1 TRBV20-1
TGTGCCAGCAGCTCCGCTCGGGTGGTTGCGAGTGAGCAGTTCTTC CASSSARVVASEQFF few TRBJ2-1 . TRBV11-3
TGTGCCAGCAGCTCTTACCTGGGAGGAACAGGATATGGCTACACCTTC CASSSYLGGTGYGYTF . TRBJ1-2 . TRBV14
TGTGCCAGCAGCCGGGACAGATTTAACTATGGCTACACCTTC CASSRDRFNYGYTF . TRBJ1-2 TRBD1 TRBV12-3/TRBV12-4
TGTGCCAGCAGCAACATACGGCGTCCCGGGGAGCTGTTTTTT CASSNIRRPGELFF few TRBJ2-2 . TRBV11-2
TGTGCCAGCAGCTTCAGGTTCAATCAGCCCCAGCATTTT CASSFRFNQPQHF . TRBJ1-5 . TRBV5-5
TGTGCCAGCAGCCCGAGACAGGGGATGGCCAAAAACATTCAGTACTTC CASSPRQGMAKNIQYF few TRBJ2-4 TRBD1 TRBV7-9
TGTGCCAGCAGCTTTCAAGTGACAGGTGGCGACTATGGCTACACCTTC CASSFQVTGGDYGYTF few TRBJ1-2 . TRBV5-6
TGTGCCAGCAGCTTAGATTCCGGGACAGGGTCCGCGCCCCAGCATTTT CASSLDSGTGSAPQHF . TRBJ1-5 TRBD1 TRBV7-6
TGTGCCTGGAGTGGACACCTCCAAGAGACCCAGTACTTC CAWSGHLQETQYF . TRBJ2-5 . TRBV30
TGTGCCAGCAGCCAATGGACGGGCGGCCCCTACAATGAGCAGTTCTTC CASSQWTGGPYNEQFF once TRBJ2-1 . TRBV14
TGCAGCGTTGAAGACTCCTACGAGCAGTACTTC CSVEDSYEQYF few TRBJ2-7 . TRBV29-1
TGTGCCAGCAGCGCCAGAACAGGGTCAGGGACTGAAGCTTTCTTT CASSARTGSGTEAFF many TRBJ1-1 . TRBV7-2
TGTGCCAGCAGTGAAGTTGGGGGAGACACTGAAGCTTTCTTT CASSEVGGDTEAFF few TRBJ1-1 . TRBV25-1
TGTGCCAGCAGCTTCCGACTAGCGGGGGGGCAAGAGACCCAGTACTTC CASSFRLAGGQETQYF . TRBJ2-5 TRBD2 TRBV13
TGTGCCAGCAGCTTGTCAGGGGAGCTCTATGGCTACACCTTC CASSLSGELYGYTF . TRBJ1-2 . TRBV5-6
TGTGCCAGCAGTTACCCCGTCGGGACACTTGGGGCCAACGTCCTGACTTTC CASSYPVGTLGANVLTF . TRBJ2-6 . TRBV6-6
TGCAATGCTAGAAGGCCAGGGAATATGGGCGGCTACACCTTC CNARRPGNMGGYTF . TRBJ1-2 . TRBV20-1
TGCGCCAGCAGCTGGAGACTGCCGAACACTGAAGCTTTCTTT CASSWRLPNTEAFF . TRBJ1-1 . TRBV5-1
TGCAGCGTTCCTGGCCGGCTAGCGGGGCATAGGGCCTACAATGAGCAGTTCTTC CSVPGRLAGHRAYNEQFF . TRBJ2-1 TRBD2 TRBV29-1
TGTGCCAGCAGCTTAGCGGCCGGGATGGAACACACTGAAGCTTTCTTT CASSLAAGMEHTEAFF . TRBJ1-1 . TRBV7-6
TGTGCCAGCAGCGCCCGGGACAGTTCTTTTTACGAGCAGTACTTC CASSARDSSFYEQYF few TRBJ2-7 TRBD1 TRBV5-8
TGCAGTGCTAGAGATGGGACAGGGGACACTGAAGCTTTCTTT CSARDGTGDTEAFF many TRBJ1-1 TRBD1 TRBV20-1
TGTGCCAGCATTCGGGCCTCGAACACCGGGGAGCTGTTTTTT CASIRASNTGELFF few TRBJ2-2 . TRBV12-3/TRBV12-4
TGTGCCAGCAGCTCCTACGGGACTAGCGGGGAGCCTAGCACAGATACGCAGTATTTT CASSSYGTSGEPSTDTQYF few TRBJ2-3 TRBD2 TRBV7-2
TGTGCCAGCAGTTTTTCCGGACAGGGGGCCGGAGATACGCAGTATTTT CASSFSGQGAGDTQYF few TRBJ2-3 TRBD1 TRBV12-3/TRBV12-4
TGTGCCAGCAGCCCAGGCACTAGCGGGAGACTCCAAGAGACCCAGTACTTC CASSPGTSGRLQETQYF few TRBJ2-5 TRBD2 TRBV7-2
TGTGCCAGCAGCCAAGATCCCGGGGTGGGGGTCGAGCAGTACTTC CASSQDPGVGVEQYF . TRBJ2-7 . TRBV3-1
TGTGCCAGCAGCCCACCGGGACAGAACACCGGGGAGCTGTTTTTT CASSPPGQNTGELFF . TRBJ2-2 . TRBV6-6
TGCAGTCCCTTCAGGGAGGGTGCCTTTAGCCGTGTCTATGGCTACACCTTC CSPFREGAFSRVYGYTF . TRBJ1-2 . TRBV20-1
TGTGCCAGCAGTTTAGTAGGGGGGGGGCAGGGTGAGCAGTTCTTC CASSLVGGGQGEQFF . TRBJ2-1 . TRBV12-3/TRBV12-4
TGTGCCAGCTCACCACAGTACACAGATACGCAGTATTTT CASSPQYTDTQYF . TRBJ2-3 . TRBV18